This note documents a single TCR beta chain sequence. Many counts were recorded for this clonotype. Which antigen it targets is not known. Per-base qualities were not stored, and no clone one base away is much larger. CDR1 and CDR2 (DFQATT, SNEGSKA) derive from the germline V gene (reference sequence). The V end loses 5 bases and the J end loses 9 bases, and a stretch of 20 bases separates them. The CDR3, cysteine through phenylalanine, is 14 amino acids long. Here the CDR3 DNA is all that survives: 42 bases in frame from base 1. This record comes from a study of CD8 T cells in ankylosing spondylitis (dated by TCRdb to 2015 to 2018). A note on the overall study: The study profiled T cell receptor beta repertoires in healthy donors and ankylosing spondylitis patients to find disease-linked TCR variants. The full study cohort was made up of roughly 25 ankylosing spondylitis patients and roughly 100 healthy donors. Samples of peripheral blood were taken, and for ankylosing spondylitis patients, synovial fluid was collected as well.

The data were produced on an Illumina HiSeq 2500. TCR beta libraries were prepared by quantitative 5'-RACE with molecular barcodes. On the study's bioinformatics: A new computational method based on a probabilistic model of VDJ rearrangement was used to identify disease-linked TCR variants. Clones were called with MiXCR by TCRdb after fastp trimmed the public reads at Q25, and only in-frame beta chains were retained. Each CDR3 protein gets just one entry, which takes the most common genes and DNA from the rows behind it. It is TCRdb's table, rather than the study itself, that gives the V and J calls and clone size. The sample table holds 250,000 or so distinct CDR3 sequences, of which roughly 25% were seen once. Roughly 0.67% of the sample comes from the top ten. Summary of the overall study and its limitations: A TCR beta motif made up of about eight highly homologous amino acid variants appeared to be characteristic of blood from ankylosing spondylitis patients. The disease-linked clones were reported as significantly enriched in matched synovial fluid samples from ankylosing spondylitis patients. Some TCR beta motif variants had previously been reported in synovial fluid and blood of reactive arthritis patients, which suggested common disease-initiation mechanisms. The disease-linked clones showed a CD8+ phenotype and occurred at relatively low frequencies in peripheral blood.

The rearranged segments are TRBV20-1 and TRBJ2-1; the best D guess is TRBD2, with 6 bases matching. The TCR originated in a male donor with ankylosing spondylitis or in good health (not recorded which). Sequencing was done on a sample of blood, either unsorted or a sorted T cell fraction (not recorded which). The DNA sequence follows: TGCAGTGCTGCGACACCGACGATGGGAGGTGAGCAGTTCTTC. Its protein product is CSAATPTMGGEQFF.